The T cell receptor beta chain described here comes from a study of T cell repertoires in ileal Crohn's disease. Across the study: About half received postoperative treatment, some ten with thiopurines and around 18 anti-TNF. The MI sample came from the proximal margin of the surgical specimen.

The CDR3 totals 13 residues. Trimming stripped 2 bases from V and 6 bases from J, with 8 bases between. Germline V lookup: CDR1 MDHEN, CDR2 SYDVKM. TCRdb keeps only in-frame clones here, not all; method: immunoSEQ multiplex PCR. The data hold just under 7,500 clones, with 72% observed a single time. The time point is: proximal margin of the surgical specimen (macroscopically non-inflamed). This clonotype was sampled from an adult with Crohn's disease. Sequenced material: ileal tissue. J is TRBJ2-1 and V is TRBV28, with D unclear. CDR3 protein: CASSLVESNEQFF. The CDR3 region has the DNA TGTGCCAGCAGTTTAGTAGAGAGCAATGAGCAGTTCTTC.